Listed below are T cell receptor beta chains from one sample, sequenced in a study of T cell responses to AZD1222 COVID-19 vaccine. Libraries were prepared by immunoSEQ multiplex PCR; TCRdb keeps only in-frame clonotypes and omits some of them. The sample lists about 84,000 clones; around 85% were seen once. Sequenced here: peripheral blood, sampled 28 days after the second AZD1222 dose. The source is an adult who received the AZD1222 COVID-19 vaccine. Both conserved end residues are part of each CDR3.

j_call: TRBJ2-3
cdr3_length: 16
v_call: TRBV7-8
cdr3_aa: CASSLFSGIGTDTQYF

j_call: TRBJ1-1
cdr3_length: 11
v_call: TRBV6-2/TRBV6-3
cdr3_aa: CASSQPLEAFF

j_call: TRBJ1-1
cdr3_length: 14
v_call: TRBV6-5
cdr3_aa: CASSYSGDGTEAFF

j_call: TRBJ2-1
cdr3_length: 15
v_call: TRBV14
cdr3_aa: CASSQRTSGSNEQFF

j_call: TRBJ2-1
cdr3_length: 16
v_call: TRBV4-3
cdr3_aa: CASSQDSRSSYNEQFF

j_call: TRBJ2-7
cdr3_length: 14
v_call: TRBV6-6
cdr3_aa: CASSSRPDSYEQYF

j_call: TRBJ1-1
cdr3_length: 11
v_call: TRBV9
cdr3_aa: CASSGLGKAFF

j_call: TRBJ1-5
cdr3_length: 15
v_call: TRBV4-2
cdr3_aa: CASSQDSESNQPQHF

j_call: TRBJ1-5
cdr3_length: 14
v_call: TRBV3-1/TRBV3-2
cdr3_aa: CASSQSTSPQPQHF

j_call: TRBJ2-1
cdr3_length: 15
v_call: TRBV10-3
cdr3_aa: CAISDGGLSYNEQFF

j_call: TRBJ2-2
cdr3_length: 17
v_call: TRBV15
cdr3_aa: CATSRSRGPGRTGELFF

j_call: TRBJ2-2
cdr3_length: 16
v_call: TRBV7-2
cdr3_aa: CASSLEMGWGTGELFF

j_call: TRBJ1-2
cdr3_length: 17
v_call: TRBV7-9
cdr3_aa: CASSFMTPRTHGSSYTF

j_call: TRBJ2-7
cdr3_length: 16
v_call: TRBV28
cdr3_aa: CASSTPGQGFAYEQYF

j_call: TRBJ2-2
cdr3_length: 14
v_call: TRBV5-1
cdr3_aa: CASSLDPPTGELFF

j_call: TRBJ1-6
cdr3_length: 17
v_call: TRBV11-3
cdr3_aa: CASSLDPRGSQNSPLHF

j_call: TRBJ1-2
cdr3_length: 15
v_call: TRBV4-3
cdr3_aa: CASSQDYTGPLGYTF

j_call: TRBJ2-5
cdr3_length: 15
v_call: TRBV5-1
cdr3_aa: CASSPILAAEETQYF

j_call: TRBJ1-2
cdr3_length: 14
v_call: TRBV28
cdr3_aa: CASSLWDSPDGYTF

j_call: TRBJ1-5
cdr3_length: 14
v_call: TRBV9
cdr3_aa: CASSVTGNEGPQHF

j_call: TRBJ2-1
cdr3_length: 15
v_call: TRBV5-4
cdr3_aa: CASSFRLAGVDEQFF

j_call: TRBJ1-1
cdr3_length: 15
v_call: TRBV9
cdr3_aa: CASSVGGGSNTEAFF

j_call: TRBJ2-7
cdr3_length: 14
v_call: TRBV25-1
cdr3_aa: CASNSETGAYEQYF

j_call: TRBJ2-1
cdr3_length: 13
v_call: TRBV2
cdr3_aa: CASRPRVLGEQFF

j_call: TRBJ1-4
cdr3_length: 15
v_call: TRBV7-7
cdr3_aa: CASSPSGGINEKLFF

j_call: TRBJ1-6
cdr3_length: 16
v_call: TRBV19
cdr3_aa: CASSRNRVEVRSPLHF

j_call: TRBJ1-1
cdr3_length: 14
v_call: TRBV5-1
cdr3_aa: CASSPGTGNTEAFF

j_call: TRBJ2-7
cdr3_length: 15
v_call: TRBV12-5
cdr3_aa: CASGWGDVSSYEQYF

j_call: TRBJ2-3
cdr3_length: 16
v_call: TRBV5-1
cdr3_aa: CASSRAGGSELDTQYF

j_call: TRBJ1-4
cdr3_length: 15
v_call: TRBV7-2
cdr3_aa: CASSREGASNEKLFF

j_call: TRBJ2-1
cdr3_length: 13
v_call: TRBV19
cdr3_aa: CASSSFGGNEQFF

j_call: TRBJ2-4
cdr3_length: 15
v_call: TRBV29-1
cdr3_aa: CSVTSGGGAKNIQYF

j_call: TRBJ1-4
cdr3_length: 18
v_call: TRBV21-1
cdr3_aa: CASSKPSFTRATNEKLFF

j_call: TRBJ1-2
cdr3_length: 15
v_call: TRBV4-3
cdr3_aa: CASSLAGGVSYGYTF

j_call: TRBJ1-1
cdr3_length: 13
v_call: TRBV30
cdr3_aa: CAWSYGTNTEAFF

j_call: TRBJ1-5
cdr3_length: 14
v_call: TRBV5-5
cdr3_aa: CASSSELGGQPQHF

j_call: TRBJ1-3
cdr3_length: 13
v_call: TRBV28
cdr3_aa: CASRQGSGNTIYF

j_call: TRBJ1-3
cdr3_length: 15
v_call: TRBV28
cdr3_aa: CASRADGASGNTIYF

j_call: TRBJ1-5
cdr3_length: 13
v_call: TRBV29-1
cdr3_aa: CSVGGAVNQPQHF

j_call: TRBJ2-1
cdr3_length: 17
v_call: TRBV24-1
cdr3_aa: CATSDPRLAGDVYEQFF

j_call: TRBJ1-5
cdr3_length: 13
v_call: TRBV4-2
cdr3_aa: CASSQAGYQPQHF

j_call: TRBJ1-1
cdr3_length: 16
v_call: TRBV6-5
cdr3_aa: CASSYSGGRGATEAFF

j_call: TRBJ2-5
cdr3_length: 11
v_call: TRBV20-1
cdr3_aa: CSARQSETQYF

j_call: TRBJ2-5
cdr3_length: 18
v_call: TRBV13
cdr3_aa: CASSYSGRASASQETQYF

j_call: TRBJ1-2
cdr3_length: 13
v_call: TRBV7-2
cdr3_aa: CASSLDGVSGYTF

j_call: TRBJ1-2
cdr3_length: 15
v_call: TRBV6-5
cdr3_aa: CASSPGTGGGYGYTF

j_call: TRBJ2-3
cdr3_length: 16
v_call: TRBV5-1
cdr3_aa: CASSSGGTASTDTQYF

j_call: TRBJ1-2
cdr3_length: 14
v_call: TRBV19
cdr3_aa: CASSFGQANYGYTF

j_call: TRBJ1-6
cdr3_length: 14
v_call: TRBV5-1
cdr3_aa: CASSEGAGNSPLHF

j_call: TRBJ1-2
cdr3_length: 16
v_call: TRBV7-2
cdr3_aa: CASSLIQGGGGYGYTF

j_call: TRBJ1-2
cdr3_length: 11
v_call: TRBV7-9
cdr3_aa: CASSLEGGYTF

j_call: TRBJ1-2
cdr3_length: 17
v_call: TRBV7-9
cdr3_aa: CASSSGQARRINYGYTF

j_call: TRBJ1-1
cdr3_length: 13
v_call: TRBV6-5
cdr3_aa: CASSYLGNTEAFF

j_call: TRBJ2-3
cdr3_length: 16
v_call: TRBV18
cdr3_aa: CASSPPNLGSTDTQYF